The 8 T cell receptor beta chains in this list originate from one sample, sequenced in a study of T cell responses to AZD1222 COVID-19 vaccine. TCRdb keeps only in-frame clones here, not all; method: immunoSEQ multiplex PCR. The repertoire includes roughly 42,000 clones, roughly 88% of them detected once, and 26% sits in the top ten. The sequenced sample was peripheral blood, obtained 28 days after the second dose of the MenACWY control vaccine. These receptors were taken from an adult who received the MenACWY meningococcal vaccine as a control.

The rearrangement links TRBV6-1 to TRBJ2-3, with 7 bases aligning to TRBD2. This CDR3 has 14 residues. Germline V gene data show CDR1 as MNHNS and CDR2 as SASEGT. After removal of 3 bases from V and 6 bases from J, the junction contained 6 bases not matched to a gene. The CDR3 loop is CASSEASGADTQYF. DNA for the CDR3: TGTGCCAGCAGTGAGGCCAGCGGGGCCGATACGCAGTATTTT.

The sample holds one count of this clone. This chain uses TRBV6-2 or TRBV6-3 with TRBJ2-7; D ambiguous. CDR1 MNHEY and CDR2 SVGEGT come from the germline V gene. Trimming pared 3 bases from V and 5 bases from J, leaving 17 bases between. The CDR3 spans 15 residues. The CDR3 region has the DNA TGTGCCAGCAGTTATTCCCGAAGGGCTCTGGACGAGCAGTACTTC. Translation gives CASSYSRRALDEQYF.

Only one count was recorded for this clone. The CDR3 region is CASSRLSARLPYEQYF. The CDR3, as DNA: TGTGCCAGCAGTCGTCTTTCGGCCAGATTACCATACGAGCAGTACTTC. This chain joins TRBV28 and TRBJ2-7, with D unclear. Germline CDR1 is MDHEN and CDR2 is SYDVKM. Trimming shortened V by 5 bases and J by 4 bases, and 21 bases separated the two germline ends. The CDR3 spans 16 residues.

The V gene is TRBV5-1, the J gene TRBJ1-1, with D unclear. This CDR3 spans 14 amino acids. Germline V gene data show CDR1 as SGHRS and CDR2 as YFSETQ. Trimming removed 3 bases at V and 6 bases at J, with 15 bases between. The CDR3 DNA reads as TGCGCCAGCAGCTGGACCCCTCTAGGCGCTGAAGCTTTCTTT. Protein product: CASSWTPLGAEAFF.

The chain uses TRBV28 and TRBJ2-3; D is possibly TRBD1 (6 bases). Germline V gives CDR1 MDHEN, CDR2 SYDVKM. Trimming took 8 bases from V and 0 from J, leaving 15 bases between them. The CDR3 is 15 amino acids. The CDR3 DNA is TGTGCCAGCTATTTACAGGGTGAGAGCACAGATACGCAGTATTTT. Its protein is CASYLQGESTDTQYF.

This clone was recorded only once. V and J are TRBV2 and TRBJ2-7; D possibly corresponds to TRBD2 (6 bases). In germline, CDR1 is SNHLY, CDR2 FYNNEI. This CDR3 is built from 14 residues. V dropped 2 bases and J dropped 1 base, with 9 bases sitting between them. This CDR3 reads CASSEWDLSYEQYF. The CDR3 region has the DNA TGTGCCAGCAGTGAATGGGACTTATCCTACGAGCAGTACTTC.

V gene TRBV19 combines with J gene TRBJ2-1; 10 bases map to TRBD1. V lost 6 bases to trimming and J lost 8 bases; unmatched junction nucleotides: 7. The CDR3 covers 14 residues. Germline V lookup: CDR1 LNHDA, CDR2 SQIVND (reference sequence). As DNA, the CDR3 is TGTGCCAGTAGGCGACAGGGGGCTGGCTATGAGCAGTTCTTC. It codes for CASRRQGAGYEQFF.

The chain recombines TRBV5-1 with TRBJ2-7, with 11 nucleotides matching TRBD2. The CDR3 totals 17 residues. With 4 bases clipped from V and 4 bases from J, the junction kept 13 bases outside the gene matches. Looked up from germline, CDR1 is SGHRS and CDR2 is YFSETQ. CDR3 sequence reads: CASSEEGTSGSGYEQYF. For the CDR3, the DNA is TGCGCCAGCAGCGAAGAAGGGACTAGCGGATCAGGGTACGAGCAGTACTTC.